These 5 T cell receptor beta chains share one sample of origin, sequenced in a study of blood T cell repertoires in COVID-19. Sequencing used immunoSEQ multiplex PCR; TCRdb keeps in-frame clones, though not all of them. Of around 93,000 clones in the sample, about 81% are singletons; the top ten hold around a sixth. Sequenced input: peripheral blood. Receptors were obtained from a man older than 75 with acute or convalescent COVID-19.

This chain joins TRBV25-1 and TRBJ2-6; D call uncertain. The CDR3 consists of 13 residues. CDR1 and CDR2 from the germline V gene are MGHDK and SYGVNS. V was cut by 11 bases and J by 2 bases, with 10 bases left in between. The CDR3: CASVPAGANVLTF. DNA for the CDR3: TGTGCCTCAGTACCTGCTGGGGCCAACGTCCTGACTTTC. The whole variable domain, remainder taken from reference TRBV25-1 and TRBJ2-6, is EADIYQTPRYLVIGTGKKITLECSQTMGHDKMYWYQQDPGMELHLIHYSYGVNSTEKGDLSSESTVSRIRTEHFPLTLESARPSHTSQYLCASVPAGANVLTFGAGSRLTVL.

The chain employs TRBV5-1 and TRBJ1-6, with D possibly TRBD1 on 5 matching bases. V gave up 5 bases and J gave up 10 bases, with 16 bases separating them. Germline CDR1 is SGHRS and CDR2 is YFSETQ. The CDR3 length is 14 residues. The CDR3 DNA is TGCGCCAGCAGGCCTCTGCAGGGAAGGTCACCCCTCCACTTT. As protein: CASRPLQGRSPLHF.

This sequence joins TRBV7-8 and TRBJ2-7, with 10 bases fitting TRBD2. The J segment lost 3 bases and the V segment lost 2 bases, leaving 4 bases of the junction unmatched. Germline CDR1 reads SGHVS; CDR2 reads FQNEAQ. This CDR3 is built from 15 residues. CDR3 region: CASSLKSSGGYEQYF. The CDR3 bases are TGTGCCAGCAGCTTAAAGTCTAGCGGGGGCTACGAGCAGTACTTC.

V gene TRBV13 combines with J gene TRBJ2-1, with D unresolved. Trimming took 5 bases from V and 3 from J, leaving 17 bases between them. The CDR3 consists of 16 residues. CDR1 and CDR2 from the germline V gene are PRHDT and FYEKMQ (reference sequence). The CDR3 protein is CASSPSERNFYNEQFF. Written as DNA, the CDR3 is TGTGCCAGCAGCCCAAGCGAGCGTAACTTCTACAATGAGCAGTTCTTC.

V and J are TRBV18 and TRBJ2-5, with D tentatively TRBD1 (6 bases). The CDR3 totals 13 residues. The germline gives CDR1 KGHSH, CDR2 LQKENI. V was clipped by 2 bases and J by 5 bases, with 9 bases between them. The CDR3 DNA follows: TGTGCCAGCTCACCAGGGGGCCGTGAGACCCAGTACTTC. This translates into CASSPGGRETQYF.